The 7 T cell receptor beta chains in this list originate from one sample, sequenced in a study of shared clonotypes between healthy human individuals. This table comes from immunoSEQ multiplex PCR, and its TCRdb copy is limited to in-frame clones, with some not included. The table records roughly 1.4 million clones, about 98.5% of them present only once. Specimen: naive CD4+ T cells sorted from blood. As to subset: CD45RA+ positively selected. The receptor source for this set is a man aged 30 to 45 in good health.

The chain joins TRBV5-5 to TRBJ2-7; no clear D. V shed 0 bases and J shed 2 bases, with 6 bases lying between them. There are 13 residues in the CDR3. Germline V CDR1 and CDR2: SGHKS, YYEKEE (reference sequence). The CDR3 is CASSLGHPYEQYF. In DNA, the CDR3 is TGTGCCAGCAGCTTGGGACACCCCTACGAGCAGTACTTC.

CDR3: CASSYSWDGDTQYF. The CDR3 region has the DNA TGTGCCAGCAGTTACAGTTGGGACGGAGATACGCAGTATTTT. The chain couples TRBV6-5 to TRBJ2-3; either TRBD1 or TRBD2 may fit D (5 bases each). This CDR3 contains 14 residues. Germline V lookup: CDR1 MNHEY, CDR2 SVGAGI. V was pared by 2 bases and J by 5 bases, with 11 bases between.

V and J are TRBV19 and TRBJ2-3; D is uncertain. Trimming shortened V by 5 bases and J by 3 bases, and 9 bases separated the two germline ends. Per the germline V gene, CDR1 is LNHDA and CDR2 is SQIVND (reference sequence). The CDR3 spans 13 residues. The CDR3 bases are TGTGCCAGTAGTCCCGTAGGGACAGATACGCAGTATTTT. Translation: CASSPVGTDTQYF. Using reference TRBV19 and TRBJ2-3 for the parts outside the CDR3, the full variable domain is DGGITQSPKYLFRKEGQNVTLSCEQNLNHDAMYWYRQDPGQGLRLIYYSQIVNDFQKGDIAEGYSVSREKKESFPLTVTSAQKNPTAFYLCASSPVGTDTQYFGPGTRLTVL.

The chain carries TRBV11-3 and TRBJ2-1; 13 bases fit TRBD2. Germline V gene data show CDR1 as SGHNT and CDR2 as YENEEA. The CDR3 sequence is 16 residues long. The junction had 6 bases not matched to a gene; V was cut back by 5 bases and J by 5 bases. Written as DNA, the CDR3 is TGTGCCAGCAGCCCTGGGGGACTAGCGGGGAACAATGAGCAGTTCTTC. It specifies CASSPGGLAGNNEQFF.

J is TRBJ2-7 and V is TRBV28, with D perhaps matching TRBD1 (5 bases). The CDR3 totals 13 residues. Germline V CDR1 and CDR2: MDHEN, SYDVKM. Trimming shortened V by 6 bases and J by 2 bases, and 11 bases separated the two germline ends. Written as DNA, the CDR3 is TGTGCCAGCAGCCCCGACAGAGCCTACGAGCAGTACTTC. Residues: CASSPDRAYEQYF.

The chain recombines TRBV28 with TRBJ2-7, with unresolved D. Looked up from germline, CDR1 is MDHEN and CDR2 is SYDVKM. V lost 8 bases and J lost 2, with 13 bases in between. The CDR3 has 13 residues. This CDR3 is CASSELPAYEQYF. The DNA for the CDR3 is TGTGCCAGCTCAGAGCTCCCAGCCTACGAGCAGTACTTC.

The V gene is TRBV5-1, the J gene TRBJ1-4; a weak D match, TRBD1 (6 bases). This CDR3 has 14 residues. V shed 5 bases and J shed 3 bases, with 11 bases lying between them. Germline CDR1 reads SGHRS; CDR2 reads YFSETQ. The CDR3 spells CASSQQGPNEKLFF. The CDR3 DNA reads TGCGCCAGCAGTCAACAGGGACCTAATGAAAAACTGTTTTTT.